This TCR beta chain was observed in a study of blood T cell repertoires in COVID-19. Study at large: Whether acute or convalescent, the COVID-19 samples came from the United States, Italy and Spain. In each case, the material was cDNA or gDNA derived from T cells, B-cell-depleted T cells, or PBMCs.

This clone was picked up a small number of times. The CDR3 is made up of 13 amino acids. V gave up 3 bases and J gave up 4 bases, with 12 bases separating them. Germline loops: CDR1 SQVTM, CDR2 ANQGSEA. Original processing notes: Estimation of nucleated cell counts relied on the amplification of reference gene primers. Only in-frame clones appear in the TCRdb table, and some are missing; sequencing was by immunoSEQ multiplex PCR. The DNA was the basis for D and trimming; V, J and clone size are from that table. The data hold 120,000 or so clones, with roughly 87% observed a single time. This clonotype was sampled from a human donor in a cohort sampled during active COVID-19. The chain combines TRBV29-1 with TRBJ1-1; a weak D match, TRBD1 (6 bases). The sample was peripheral blood. The CDR3 DNA sequence: TGCAGCGTTGAGCGACAGGAAGGCACTGAAGCTTTCTTT. Translating it yields CSVERQEGTEAFF.